The 21 T cell receptor beta chains below were found in one sample sequenced in a study of shared clonotypes between healthy human individuals. Sequenced by immunoSEQ multiplex PCR; TCRdb stores in-frame clones only, minus some. This sample yields around 1,900,000 clones, of which 90% to 95% are seen a single time; under 2% belongs to the top ten. In the naive CD8 group, cells lacked CD45RO and were positively selected for CCR7, so terminally differentiated effector memory CD45RA+ cells were left out. Input material: naive CD8+ T cells from PBMCs. These receptors originate from a man aged 18 to 30 in good health. Some clones in this sample may be carry-over from other donors' samples.

This clone was detected only once. The genes are TRBV5-1 and TRBJ2-5, with TRBD2 matching over 9 bases. This CDR3 is built from 19 residues. Per germline, CDR1 SGHRS and CDR2 YFSETQ. With 1 base clipped from V and 0 bases from J, the junction kept 13 bases outside the gene matches. The CDR3 sequence: CASSLRALAGYGNQETQYF. The CDR3 bases are TGCGCCAGCAGCTTGCGCGCGCTAGCGGGATACGGTAACCAAGAGACCCAGTACTTC. The full variable domain, in which reference TRBV5-1 and TRBJ2-5 provide the parts outside the CDR3, is KAGVTQTPRYLIKTRGQQVTLSCSPISGHRSVSWYQQTPGQGLQFLFEYFSETQRNKGNFPGRFSGRQFSNSRSEMNVSTLELGDSALYLCASSLRALAGYGNQETQYFGPGTRLLVL.

The CDR3 DNA follows: TGTGCCAGCAGCGTAGACGGAGCGGGAGTGGGGGTCGGCACAGATACGCAGTATTTT. Amino acids: CASSVDGAGVGVGTDTQYF. The chain is built from TRBV9 and TRBJ2-3; TRBD2 matches at 8 bases. The CDR3 extends over 19 amino acids. CDR1 and CDR2 (germline): SGDLS, YYNGEE. Trimming removed 0 bases from V and 1 base from J; junction bases left unmatched: 13.

In DNA, the CDR3 is TGTGCCAGCAGTTACTCGGAGGGCAGGGTCTCCTACGAGCAGTACTTC. Its translation: CASSYSEGRVSYEQYF. V usage is TRBV6-5 and J usage is TRBJ2-7; TRBD2 might be the D (6 bases). Trimming cost V 0 bases and J 0 bases, with 12 bases left between them. CDR3 length equals 16 residues. Per germline, CDR1 MNHEY and CDR2 SVGAGI.

The rearrangement uses TRBV13 and TRBJ2-1, with a weak D call TRBD2 (6 bases). CDR3 length equals 14 residues. Trimming cost V 4 bases and J 2 bases, with 9 bases left between them. Germline V gene sequence: CDR1 PRHDT, CDR2 FYEKMQ (reference sequence). The CDR3 bases are TGTGCCAGCAGCTGGTGGGAGGCCTACAATGAGCAGTTCTTC. Protein product: CASSWWEAYNEQFF.

The chain is built from TRBV7-9 and TRBJ2-7; 8 nucleotides line up with TRBD1. Germline V CDR1 and CDR2: SEHNR, FQNEAQ (reference sequence). This CDR3 region has 17 residues. V trimming: 2 bases; J trimming: 5 bases; junction bases outside the gene matches: 14. CDR3 region: CASSLLPRGQKGHEQYF. The CDR3 DNA reads TGTGCCAGCAGCTTACTGCCCAGGGGGCAAAAGGGGCACGAGCAGTACTTC.

The chain links TRBV6-5 to TRBJ2-7, with TRBD2 identical over 9 bases. V shed 5 bases and J 4 bases; nucleotides not matched to a gene: 9. This CDR3 region has 15 residues. CDR1 and CDR2 (germline): MNHEY, SVGAGI. This chain's CDR3 is CASSREGSGSYEQYF. The DNA for the CDR3 is TGTGCCAGCAGTAGGGAAGGTAGCGGGAGTTACGAGCAGTACTTC.

The chain recombines TRBV4-1 with TRBJ2-7; D might be TRBD1 (6 bases). This CDR3 comprises 13 residues. Germline V gene lookup returns CDR1 MGHRA and CDR2 YSYEKL. Trimming took off 4 bases at V and 3 bases at J, with 10 bases between the two ends. The CDR3 bases are TGCGCCAGCAGCCGAGGGGGTGTCTACGAGCAGTACTTC. Residues: CASSRGGVYEQYF.

The count of this clone is one. The genes are TRBV27 and TRBJ1-2, with D possibly being TRBD1 (6 bases). Trimming stripped 6 bases from V and 4 bases from J, with 18 bases between. The CDR3 is made up of 15 amino acids. Germline V gene sequence: CDR1 MNHEY, CDR2 SMNVEV (reference sequence). This CDR3 is CASRREGGVGYGYTF. As DNA, the CDR3 is TGTGCCAGCAGACGCGAGGGGGGGGTCGGCTATGGCTACACCTTC.

This clone was picked up one time. Other nucleotide sequences from this sample produce the same CDR3. The chain couples TRBV4-1 to TRBJ2-7; D perhaps matches TRBD1 (5 bases). The V gene lost 0 bases and the J gene lost 2 bases, with 11 bases spanning the gap. Germline V gives CDR1 MGHRA, CDR2 YSYEKL. The CDR3 consists of 15 residues. CDR3 sequence reads: CASSQEGLAAYEQYF. The CDR3 coding sequence is TGCGCCAGCAGCCAAGAGGGGCTTGCCGCCTACGAGCAGTACTTC.

The chain carries TRBV7-8 and TRBJ2-1, with D unclear. The CDR3 consists of 15 residues. The V and J ends lost 5 bases and 7 bases respectively, with 18 bases between them. Germline CDR1 SGHVS, CDR2 FQNEAQ. The CDR3, as DNA: TGTGCCAGCAGCCCCCAACCAACCCTATGGAATGAGCAGTTCTTC. The encoded protein is CASSPQPTLWNEQFF.

This clone was seen a few times. The chain uses TRBV7-8 and TRBJ1-2, with D hard to call. The germline CDR1 and CDR2 sequences are SGHVS and FQNEAQ. The CDR3 runs 17 residues. Trimming stripped 5 bases from V and 1 base from J, with 20 bases between. CDR3 DNA sequence: TGTGCCAGCAGCACAGCCCACCCATCAGTGTTTAACTATGGCTACACCTTC. Translated: CASSTAHPSVFNYGYTF.

The chain carries TRBV5-1 and TRBJ2-7, with 14 nucleotides matching TRBD2. The CDR3 runs to 15 residues. V trimming: 4 bases; J trimming: 3 bases; junction bases outside the gene matches: 3. CDR1 is SGHRS and CDR2 is YFSETQ in the germline V gene. CDR3: CASSRTSGRLYEQYF. The CDR3 nucleotides read TGCGCCAGCAGCCGGACTAGCGGGAGGCTCTACGAGCAGTACTTC.

V is TRBV19 and J is TRBJ1-1; no definite D call. Germline lookup yields CDR1 LNHDA and CDR2 SQIVND (reference sequence). CDR3 length: 14 amino acids. V was clipped by 9 bases and J by 1 base, with 15 bases between them. CDR3 residues: CASSSKSGNTEAFF. As DNA, the CDR3 is TGTGCCAGCAGCTCAAAATCGGGGAACACTGAAGCTTTCTTT.

The V gene is TRBV27, the J gene TRBJ2-3; the D gene is possibly TRBD1 (5 bases). The germline V gene encodes CDR1 MNHEY and CDR2 SMNVEV (reference sequence). The V and J ends lost 5 bases and 2 bases respectively, with 11 bases between them. The CDR3 has 14 residues. CDR3 sequence (DNA): TGTGCCAGCAGTGAACAGGCCCACACAGATACGCAGTATTTT. It specifies CASSEQAHTDTQYF.

This clone was counted only a few times. The rearrangement joins TRBV28 to TRBJ2-2; D unresolved. The CDR3 is made up of 14 amino acids. Deletions cut 6 bases from V and 8 bases from J, with 16 bases between. Germline V lookup: CDR1 MDHEN, CDR2 SYDVKM. This CDR3 reads CASRLGRPTGELFF. The DNA for the CDR3 is TGTGCCAGCAGACTCGGACGCCCGACAGGGGAGCTGTTTTTT.

This chain links TRBV10-3 with TRBJ2-2; D might be TRBD2 (6 bases). This CDR3 comprises 18 residues. Trimming took off 3 bases at V and 1 base at J, with 18 bases between the two ends. CDR1 is ENHRY, CDR2 SYGVKD, per germline. CDR3 loop: CAISDFYSGERNTGELFF. In nucleotides, the CDR3 is TGTGCCATCAGTGACTTCTATTCGGGGGAGCGGAACACCGGGGAGCTGTTTTTT.

The J gene is TRBJ2-2, the V gene TRBV2, with 13 bases matching TRBD2. Germline V gene sequence: CDR1 SNHLY, CDR2 FYNNEI. This CDR3 contains 16 residues. Trimming cost V 7 bases and J 7 bases; bases outside gene matches: 9. CDR3 nucleotides: TGTGCCAGCACCCGGACTAGCGGGAGTTACGGCGGGGAGCTGTTTTTT. Translation gives CASTRTSGSYGGELFF. Together with reference TRBV2 and TRBJ2-2, the CDR3 gives the full variable domain: EPEVTQTPSHQVTQMGQEVILRCVPISNHLYFYWYRQILGQKVEFLVSFYNNEISEKSEIFDDQFSVERPDGSNFTLKIRSTKLEDSAMYFCASTRTSGSYGGELFFGEGSRLTVL.

The gene calls are TRBV5-1 and TRBJ2-1; the match to TRBD1 covers 9 bases. The germline V gene encodes CDR1 SGHRS and CDR2 YFSETQ. Losses at the gene ends were 3 bases for V and 0 bases for J; bases not matched to a gene: 4. This CDR3 contains 16 residues. The CDR3 reads CASSSGTGSSYNEQFF. The CDR3 region has the DNA TGCGCCAGCAGCTCAGGGACAGGGAGCTCCTACAATGAGCAGTTCTTC. Supplemented by reference TRBV5-1 and TRBJ2-1, the full variable domain reads KAGVTQTPRYLIKTRGQQVTLSCSPISGHRSVSWYQQTPGQGLQFLFEYFSETQRNKGNFPGRFSGRQFSNSRSEMNVSTLELGDSALYLCASSSGTGSSYNEQFFGPGTRLTVL.

This clone came up once. The chain recombines TRBV28 with TRBJ2-5, with a possible D match to TRBD2 (7 bases). V dropped 7 bases and J dropped 4 bases, with 19 bases sitting between them. Germline CDR1 reads MDHEN; CDR2 reads SYDVKM. This CDR3 spans 15 amino acids. CDR3 DNA sequence: TGTGCCAGCACCTATGACAAGGGGGGGGTAGAGACCCAGTACTTC. It encodes CASTYDKGGVETQYF. Drawing the rest from reference TRBV28 and TRBJ2-5, the complete variable domain is DVKVTQSSRYLVKRTGEKVFLECVQDMDHENMFWYRQDPGLGLRLIYFSYDVKMKEKGDIPEGYSVSREKKERFSLILESASTNQTSMYLCASTYDKGGVETQYFGPGTRLLVL.

This chain connects TRBV19 to TRBJ2-7; D is uncertain. The CDR3 runs to 15 residues. V was trimmed by 5 bases and J by 0 bases, leaving 14 bases between them. Germline V gene lookup returns CDR1 LNHDA and CDR2 SQIVND (reference sequence). CDR3 residues: CASSLIGLSSYEQYF. CDR3 in DNA: TGTGCCAGTAGTTTGATCGGGCTCAGCTCCTACGAGCAGTACTTC.

The chain joins TRBV9 to TRBJ2-5; D possibly corresponds to TRBD1 (6 bases). CDR3 length: 18 residues. The V and J ends lost 3 bases and 2 bases respectively, with 23 bases between them. The V gene's germline CDR1 is SGDLS and CDR2 YYNGEE. CDR3 sequence reads: CASSEAGDPLPVQETQYF. In DNA, the CDR3 is TGTGCCAGCAGCGAGGCAGGGGACCCACTACCGGTACAAGAGACCCAGTACTTC.